These T cell receptor beta chains were read from a single sample in a study of cytomegalovirus exposure and HLA in healthy donors. The table came from immunoSEQ multiplex PCR; TCRdb's copy has only in-frame clones and leaves some out. The data hold approximately 200,000 clones, with 60% to 80% observed a single time. Specimen: PBMCs. These receptors were collected from a woman aged 25 to 45 in good health and CMV-seropositive. Both conserved end residues are part of each CDR3. D genes are given only for firm matches. Part of the rows lack a size; the others show once, few, many or a class for expanded clones.

few,TRBV9,TRBD2,TRBJ2-7,TGTGCCAGCAGCCCAGTTGGGGAGGGAGGTTTGTCCGAGCAGTACTTC,CASSPVGEGGLSEQYF
.,TRBV2,.,TRBJ1-5,TGTGCCAGCAGTGCAGGGGTTCGGAATCAGCCCCAGCATTTT,CASSAGVRNQPQHF
.,TRBV28,.,TRBJ1-2,TGTGCCAGCAGTTTCGGCGGGACGGTGTATGGCTACACCTTC,CASSFGGTVYGYTF
once,TRBV2,TRBD2,TRBJ2-1,TGTGCCAGCAGTAAGGTGACTAGCGGGGGTGGTAATCTGTTCTTC,CASSKVTSGGGNLFF
once,TRBV9,TRBD1,TRBJ2-7,TGTGCCAGCAGCGTAGAACAGGGGCACGACGAGCAGTACTTC,CASSVEQGHDEQYF
few,TRBV10-2,TRBD2,TRBJ2-5,TGCGCCAGCAGTGAGTCCCTAGCGGGAGTGGAGACCCAGTACTTC,CASSESLAGVETQYF
.,TRBV7-2,TRBD2,TRBJ2-2,TGTGCCAGCAGGGGGGCTAGCGGGACCGGGGAGCTGTTTTTT,CASRGASGTGELFF
few,TRBV6-1,TRBD1,TRBJ1-6,TGTGCCAGCATTCTTTGGGACAGGGATTCTTCACCCCTCCACTTT,CASILWDRDSSPLHF
few,TRBV10-1,.,TRBJ2-2,TGCGCCAGCAGTGACCGGGACACCGGGGAGCTGTTTTTT,CASSDRDTGELFF
few,TRBV28,TRBD2,TRBJ2-1,TGTGCCAGCAGTTCCTCCCCGGGACTAGCGAGCAATGAGCAGTTCTTC,CASSSSPGLASNEQFF
.,TRBV5-1,TRBD1,TRBJ2-7,TGCGCCAGCAGCTCACTGGGACAGGGAGGCGAGCAGTACTTC,CASSSLGQGGEQYF
.,TRBV12-5,.,TRBJ2-5,TGTGCTAGTGGTCCCGGACTGGAGGAGAGTGAGACCCAGTACTTC,CASGPGLEESETQYF